A single sample gave rise to the 32 T cell receptor beta chains below, sequenced in a study of blood T cell repertoires in COVID-19. Assay used: immunoSEQ multiplex PCR; TCRdb lists only in-frame clones, some missing. The sample consists of approximately 220,000 clones, 80% to 85% of them appearing once. The specimen sequenced was PBMCs or T cells enriched from blood (not recorded which). All receptors come from a middle-aged woman who had recovered from COVID-19.

This clone was observed a handful of times. The chain links TRBV12-3 or TRBV12-4 to TRBJ1-1; D unresolved. V was shortened by 6 bases and J by 4 bases, with 9 bases between the two germline ends. This CDR3 contains 12 residues. In DNA form, the CDR3 reads TGTGCCAGCAGCCCACAGCCCACTGAAGCTTTCTTT. It is translated as CASSPQPTEAFF.

The chain combines TRBV9 with TRBJ1-2; the D gene is possibly TRBD1 (5 bases). The V gene lost 0 bases and the J gene lost 7 bases, with 16 bases spanning the gap. CDR3 size: 15 residues. CDR1 and CDR2 from the germline V gene are SGDLS and YYNGEE. CDR3 loop: CASSVADNRGSGYTF. In DNA, the CDR3 is TGTGCCAGCAGCGTAGCCGATAATAGGGGAAGTGGCTACACCTTC.

This clone was counted a single time. The J gene is TRBJ2-5, the V gene TRBV19; 10 nucleotides align to TRBD1. The junction had 3 bases not matched to a gene; V was cut back by 6 bases and J by 5 bases. This CDR3 has 13 amino acids. In germline, CDR1 is LNHDA, CDR2 SQIVND (reference sequence). This CDR3 reads CASSGQGVETQYF. As DNA, the CDR3 is TGTGCCAGTAGCGGACAGGGGGTGGAGACCCAGTACTTC.

As for this clone: The same CDR3 arises from other DNA sequences in this sample as well. The chain has TRBV3-1 (or the pseudogene TRBV3-2) and TRBJ1-1, with 10 bases identical to TRBD1. This CDR3 is built from 15 residues. Germline lookup yields CDR1 LGHDT and CDR2 YNNKEL (reference sequence). Germline trimming cut 1 base from V and 1 base from J; bases unmatched to any gene: 0. The CDR3 DNA reads as TGTGCCAGCAGCCAAGGGGACAGGGGGAACACTGAAGCTTTCTTT. Translated, it gives CASSQGDRGNTEAFF.

The chain recombines TRBV30 with TRBJ1-1; TRBD1 is a possible D gene (5 bases). CDR1 GTSNPN and CDR2 SVGIG come from the germline V gene (reference sequence). V was pared by 3 bases and J by 4 bases, with 9 bases between. The CDR3 covers 12 residues. DNA for the CDR3: TGTGCCTGGAGGCCAGGGATCACTGAAGCTTTCTTT. This translates into CAWRPGITEAFF.

This sequence joins TRBV18 and TRBJ1-4; a possible D gene is TRBD1 (5 bases). Between the trimmed V and J ends, which lost 1 base and 0 bases, there was a span of 12 bases. In germline, CDR1 is KGHSH, CDR2 LQKENI. CDR3 length equals 17 residues. The CDR3 loop reads CASSPLGPMATNEKLFF. For the CDR3, the DNA is TGTGCCAGCTCACCACTGGGGCCGATGGCAACTAATGAAAAACTGTTTTTT.

Of note for this clone: One junction end does not reproduce the germline sequence, and a read error may be involved. V gene TRBV7-2 combines with J gene TRBJ2-1; 10 bases match TRBD2. The germline gives CDR1 SGHTA, CDR2 FQGNSA. The CDR3 consists of 13 residues. The CDR3 DNA reads TGTGCCAGCAGCGTAGCGGGAGGAGATGAGCAGTTCTTC. Its translation: CASSVAGGDEQFF.

The chain carries TRBV29-1 and TRBJ2-6; D is undetermined. CDR1 is SQVTM, CDR2 ANQGSEA, per germline. The CDR3 loop spans 13 amino acids. The germline V and J ends were trimmed by 4 bases and 0 bases, with 4 bases remaining between them. CDR3 region: CSVAISGANVLTF. CDR3 DNA: TGCAGCGTTGCCATCTCTGGGGCCAACGTCCTGACTTTC.

The chain couples TRBV23-1 to TRBJ2-7, with 7 nucleotides matching TRBD1. TRBV23-1 belongs to the ORF category, with a function that is uncertain. V shed 0 bases, J shed 5 bases, and the junction held 10 bases outside the gene matches. CDR3 length: 16 residues. CDR3 nucleotide sequence: TGCGCCAGCAGTCAATCGAGGGGGCAGGGGTTCGACGAGCAGTACTTC. Its protein product is CASSQSRGQGFDEQYF.

V is TRBV23-1 and J is TRBJ2-7, with D possibly matching TRBD1 (7 bases). TRBV23-1 is an ORF; its function is uncertain. Trimming shortened V by 1 base and J by 3 bases, and 22 bases separated the two germline ends. The CDR3 is 18 amino acids. The CDR3 DNA follows: TGCGCCAGCAGTCAATTTCCCCGTTCAGGGGGGCCAATCTACGAGCAGTACGTC. Translation: CASSQFPRSGGPIYEQYV.

The chain is built from TRBV19 and TRBJ1-2; D unclear. CDR1 and CDR2 from the germline V gene are LNHDA and SQIVND (reference sequence). Trimming pared 5 bases from V and 2 bases from J, leaving 15 bases between. The CDR3 spans 15 residues. The CDR3 DNA reads TGTGCCAGTAGTCCGAGAGGGCAAATCAACTATGGCTACACCTTC. Translation gives CASSPRGQINYGYTF.

The V call is TRBV4-2, the J call TRBJ2-1, with 9 bases fitting TRBD2. The CDR3 is made up of 14 amino acids. Trimming removed 7 bases from V and 6 bases from J; junction bases left unmatched: 7. CDR1 and CDR2 from the germline V gene are LGHNA and YNFKEQ. CDR3 bases: TGTGCCAGCAACGCGGGAGGGGAAAGCAATGAGCAGTTCTTC. Translating it yields CASNAGGESNEQFF.

The V gene is TRBV5-1, the J gene TRBJ2-7; D uncertain. In germline, CDR1 is SGHRS, CDR2 YFSETQ. V was shortened by 2 bases and J by 2 bases, with 14 bases between the two germline ends. This CDR3 comprises 15 residues. CDR3 sequence reads: CASSLIPLTTYEQYF. For the CDR3, the DNA is TGCGCCAGCAGCTTAATTCCACTCACCACCTACGAGCAGTACTTC.

This rearrangement joins TRBV3-1 (or the pseudogene TRBV3-2) to TRBJ1-5; D remains unclear. Trimming removed 1 base from V and 4 bases from J, with 8 bases in between. Germline CDR1 reads LGHDT; CDR2 reads YNNKEL (reference sequence). This CDR3 has 14 amino acids. CDR3 nucleotide sequence: TGTGCCAGCAGCCAAGGTACAGAGAATCAGCCCCAGCATTTT. Protein sequence: CASSQGTENQPQHF.

V usage is TRBV6-6 and J usage is TRBJ1-5; no clear D gene. V was shortened by 5 bases and J by 3 bases, with 8 bases between the two germline ends. Germline CDR1 is MNHNY and CDR2 is SVGAGI (reference sequence). The CDR3 is 13 amino acids. The CDR3 here is CASSMGYNQPQHF. The CDR3 DNA reads TGTGCCAGCAGTATGGGCTACAATCAGCCCCAGCATTTT.

The V and J genes are TRBV5-1 and TRBJ2-3; 9 bases are shared with TRBD1. Germline loops: CDR1 SGHRS, CDR2 YFSETQ. This CDR3 contains 16 residues. V lost 8 bases, J lost 3 bases, and 13 bases stayed unmatched. The CDR3 is CASGRVRDRETDTQYF. CDR3 DNA sequence: TGCGCCAGTGGACGGGTCCGGGACAGGGAGACAGATACGCAGTATTTT.

The V gene is TRBV3-1 (or the pseudogene TRBV3-2), the J gene TRBJ2-5; D is perhaps TRBD1 (8 bases). Looked up from germline, CDR1 is LGHDT and CDR2 is YNNKEL (reference sequence). CDR3 length: 15 residues. V was shortened by 4 bases and J by 4 bases, with 16 bases between the two germline ends. In DNA form, the CDR3 reads TGTGCCAGCAGCCGACAACAGGGGGGGGGAGAGACCCAGTACTTC. It is translated as CASSRQQGGGETQYF.

The J gene is TRBJ2-6, the V gene TRBV7-2, with D perhaps TRBD1 (5 bases). CDR3 length: 15 residues. Trimming pared 4 bases from V and 0 bases from J, leaving 7 bases between. The V gene's germline CDR1 is SGHTA and CDR2 FQGNSA. The CDR3 sequence is CASSYDSSGANVLTF. CDR3 in DNA: TGTGCCAGCAGCTACGACAGCTCTGGGGCCAACGTCCTGACTTTC. The complete variable domain, with remaining parts taken from reference TRBV7-2 and TRBJ2-6, reads GAGVSQSPSNKVTEKGKDVELRCDPISGHTALYWYRQSLGQGLEFLIYFQGNSAPDKSGLPSDRFSAERTGGSVSTLTIQRTQQEDSAVYLCASSYDSSGANVLTFGAGSRLTVL.

The chain links TRBV3-1 (or the pseudogene TRBV3-2) to TRBJ2-2, with 9 bases lining up with TRBD1. With 6 bases clipped from V and 3 bases from J, the junction kept 11 bases outside the gene matches. The CDR3 is 17 amino acids. Germline CDR1 LGHDT, CDR2 YNNKEL (reference sequence). The DNA for the CDR3 is TGTGCCAGCAGAGGAAGATACAGGGGGCCGGACACCGGGGAGCTGTTTTTT. It is translated as CASRGRYRGPDTGELFF.

This chain links TRBV25-1 with TRBJ1-1; the D gene is possibly TRBD1 (5 bases). CDR3 length equals 17 residues. Per germline, CDR1 MGHDK and CDR2 SYGVNS. V was clipped by 2 bases and J by 4 bases, with 20 bases between them. CDR3 in amino acids: CASSEVGQGRRGTEAFF. The CDR3 nucleotides read TGTGCCAGCAGTGAAGTGGGTCAGGGTAGGCGGGGCACTGAAGCTTTCTTT. Variable domain in full (rest from reference TRBV25-1 and TRBJ1-1): EADIYQTPRYLVIGTGKKITLECSQTMGHDKMYWYQQDPGMELHLIHYSYGVNSTEKGDLSSESTVSRIRTEHFPLTLESARPSHTSQYLCASSEVGQGRRGTEAFFGQGTRLTVV.

This chain joins TRBV7-2 and TRBJ2-3; 7 nucleotides line up with TRBD2. CDR3 length: 15 residues. With V trimmed by 5 bases and J by 6 bases, 11 bases remained unmatched. The germline gives CDR1 SGHTA, CDR2 FQGNSA. The CDR3 here is CASSPTSERSDTQYF. CDR3 sequence (DNA): TGTGCCAGCAGCCCCACTAGCGAACGCTCCGATACGCAGTATTTT.

The chain has TRBV6-5 and TRBJ1-2, with 9 bases that match TRBD1. J gave up 8 bases and V 4 bases, and 2 bases lay outside the gene matches. The CDR3 length is 12 residues. Germline-derived CDR1 and CDR2 are MNHEY and SVGAGI. The CDR3 loop reads CASSWDRVGYTF. CDR3 sequence (DNA): TGTGCCAGCAGTTGGGACAGGGTCGGCTACACCTTC.

V gene TRBV9 combines with J gene TRBJ2-5; 11 nucleotides line up with TRBD1. The ends lost 2 bases at V and 4 bases at J; junction bases unmatched: 7. Germline V gene data show CDR1 as SGDLS and CDR2 as YYNGEE. The CDR3 consists of 16 residues. The CDR3 nucleotides read TGTGCCAGCAGCGTCGGACAGGGGGCCGCGGGAGAGACCCAGTACTTC. Translating it yields CASSVGQGAAGETQYF.

The CDR3 region is CASSHKRTSGSKEQFF. The CDR3 DNA reads TGTGCCAGCAGCCATAAAAGGACTAGCGGGAGTAAAGAGCAGTTCTTC. The chain recombines TRBV4-2 with TRBJ2-1; 13 bases match TRBD2. The V gene's germline CDR1 is LGHNA and CDR2 YNFKEQ. CDR3 length: 16 residues. V shed 3 bases and J 10 bases; nucleotides not matched to a gene: 9.

V is TRBV6-2 or TRBV6-3 and J is TRBJ1-6, with 8 nucleotides matching TRBD1. Germline CDR1 and CDR2: MNHEY and SVGEGT. J lost 7 bases, V lost 5 bases, and 4 bases had no gene match. This CDR3 spans 14 amino acids. The chain's CDR3 is CASSQRQGNSPLHF. The CDR3 nucleotides read TGTGCCAGCAGTCAGAGACAGGGGAATTCACCCCTCCACTTT.

The chain is built from TRBV2 and TRBJ1-3, with D perhaps TRBD1 (5 bases). Looked up from germline, CDR1 is SNHLY and CDR2 is FYNNEI. Trimming stripped 2 bases from V and 15 bases from J, with 11 bases between. The CDR3 extends over 11 amino acids. Written as DNA, the CDR3 is TGTGCCAGCAGTGAAAATTCGGGGGGATATTTT. Translating it yields CASSENSGGYF.

The gene calls are TRBV19 and TRBJ1-4, with 9 positions matching TRBD1. In germline, CDR1 is LNHDA, CDR2 SQIVND (reference sequence). The V and J ends lost 6 bases and 2 bases, in that order; junction bases with no gene match: 4. This CDR3 has 15 amino acids. The CDR3 is CASRDRGRTNEKLFF. The CDR3 nucleotides read TGTGCCAGTAGGGACAGGGGACGCACTAATGAAAAACTGTTTTTT.

This clone has a handful of counts. V and J are TRBV6-5 and TRBJ2-3; the match to TRBD2 covers 9 bases. Looked up from germline, CDR1 is MNHEY and CDR2 is SVGAGI. The CDR3 has 16 amino acids. V lost 4 bases, J lost 6 bases, and 11 bases stayed unmatched. In DNA, the CDR3 is TGTGCCAGCAGTTCCAGGACTAGCGAGGGGAGGGATACGCAGTATTTT. Translation: CASSSRTSEGRDTQYF.

This chain joins TRBV5-4 and TRBJ2-1; possibly TRBD2 for D (5 bases). CDR3 size: 15 residues. Trimming removed 4 bases from V and 2 bases from J, with 13 bases in between. From germline, CDR1 is SGHNT and CDR2 YYREEE (reference sequence). Written as DNA, the CDR3 is TGTGCCAGCAGCCCCGGAACTAGAGCCTACAATGAGCAGTTCTTC. Translated, it gives CASSPGTRAYNEQFF.

The rearrangement joins TRBV5-1 to TRBJ2-3, with no clear D. Trimming removed 0 bases at V and 10 bases at J, with 12 bases between. Looked up from germline, CDR1 is SGHRS and CDR2 is YFSETQ. CDR3 length: 13 residues. CDR3 sequence (DNA): TGCGCCAGCAGCTTGGGAGCGCGATCTGCGCAGTATTTT. It translates to CASSLGARSAQYF. Combining the CDR3 with reference TRBV5-1 and TRBJ2-3 gives the whole variable domain KAGVTQTPRYLIKTRGQQVTLSCSPISGHRSVSWYQQTPGQGLQFLFEYFSETQRNKGNFPGRFSGRQFSNSRSEMNVSTLELGDSALYLCASSLGARSAQYFGPGTRLTVL.

CDR3 residues: CASSPSGSEGTGELFF. The CDR3 bases are TGTGCCAGCAGTCCGAGCGGGAGTGAGGGAACCGGGGAGCTGTTTTTT. The chain employs TRBV28 and TRBJ2-2, with 8 bases lining up with TRBD2. The CDR3 spans 16 residues. Germline CDR1 is MDHEN and CDR2 is SYDVKM. Trimming at V came to 5 bases and at J to 5 bases, leaving 10 bases not matched to a gene. Using reference TRBV28 and TRBJ2-2 for the parts outside the CDR3, the full variable domain is DVKVTQSSRYLVKRTGEKVFLECVQDMDHENMFWYRQDPGLGLRLIYFSYDVKMKEKGDIPEGYSVSREKKERFSLILESASTNQTSMYLCASSPSGSEGTGELFFGEGSRLTVL.

The V gene is TRBV10-3, the J gene TRBJ2-5, with TRBD2 identical over 10 bases. V was pared by 7 bases and J by 6 bases, with 8 bases of the junction left unmatched. CDR1 is ENHRY and CDR2 is SYGVKD in the germline V gene. The CDR3 totals 14 residues. The CDR3 protein is CAIKEGLAIQTQYF. DNA for the CDR3: TGTGCCATCAAGGAGGGACTAGCGATACAGACCCAGTACTTC.